This T cell receptor beta chain is from a study of identical twins. Each CDR3 protein is one row after TCRdb ran MiXCR on the 5' RACE reads. Of about 190,000 distinct CDR3 sequences in the sample, around 15% were seen once. This sample was shared with a second study, whose subject was T cells expressing NK-cell markers.

Material: CD8+ T cells sorted from blood. This clonotype was sampled from a woman aged 18-29 years in good health.

The CDR3 sequence: CASKGVEQYF. DNA of the CDR3: TGTGCCAGCAAAGGGGTCGAGCAGTACTTC. This chain joins TRBV12-3 or TRBV12-4 and TRBJ2-7; weak D call: TRBD1 (5 bases). Trimming shortened V by 7 bases and J by 6 bases, and 7 bases separated the two germline ends. The CDR3 loop spans 10 amino acids.